This TCR beta chain was captured by sequencing in a study of response to subunit inactivated influenza vaccine. Germline V gene data show CDR1 as SGHTA and CDR2 as FQGNSA. J lost 9 bases, V lost 5 bases, and 16 bases had no gene match. This CDR3 has 17 amino acids. This clonotype was counted between two and nine times. TCRdb re-derived calls from the RT-PCR reads in MiXCR, one entry per CDR3 protein. The table includes about 540,000 distinct CDR3 sequences, roughly 25% detected once. This sample also belongs to another study, concerning T cells expressing NK-cell markers. From that second work: 5'RACE template switching with UMIs produced the TCR beta cDNA. HCMV serostatus: most of the eight sequenced donors positive, one negative. The contribution of dominant NKG2C+ clonotypes to CD8+ T cells in about six donors was about 1.0-7.0%. A handful of donors likewise had their CD3+CD56-NKG2C+ fraction led by these clonotypes.

Sequences were derived from CD4+ T cells sorted from PBMCs, sampled roughly 12 days after vaccination. This sequence joins TRBV7-2 and TRBJ1-6; 7 bases agree with TRBD1. The origin of this receptor is a man aged 45-60 years who received an inactivated influenza vaccine. CDR3 loop: CASSRGQAGWEVSPLHF. The CDR3 DNA reads as TGTGCCAGCAGCCGTGGACAGGCCGGATGGGAAGTTTCACCCCTCCACTTT.